The source of this TCR beta chain is a study of blood T cell repertoires in COVID-19. As originally analysed: Amplification of reference gene primers was used by the study to estimate nucleated cell counts. Sequencing used immunoSEQ multiplex PCR; TCRdb keeps in-frame clones, though not all of them. Clone size and the V and J calls come from that table; the DNA yielded D and trimming. This sample carries under 550,000 clones, 85% to 90% of them seen once, and the ten largest clones take 0.8% to 0.85%. The germline V gene has CDR1 SGHRS and CDR2 YFSETQ. The CDR3 consists of 19 residues. The ends lost 0 bases at V and 2 bases at J; junction bases unmatched: 11.

Sequencing was carried out using peripheral blood. The chain recombines TRBV5-1 with TRBJ2-2; 9 bases line up with TRBD1. The sequence was collected from a man aged 18 to 29 with COVID-19, enrolled during active disease. The CDR3 DNA is TGCGCCAGCAGCTTGGGACAGGGGGTCCGTATCCTTAACACCGGGGAGCTGTTTTTT. This gives the protein CASSLGQGVRILNTGELFF.